These 25 T cell receptor beta chains were all obtained from the same sample, sequenced in a study of blood T cells in healthy people across ages. PCR was performed a second time for about 6 to 12 cycles using a sample-barcoded 5' primer and a J-beta primer mix. MiXCR was run by TCRdb on the 5' RACE reads, yielding one entry per CDR3 protein. The table records 350,000 to 450,000 distinct CDR3 sequences, 45% to 60% of them present only once. Sequenced material: blood. The receptors derive from a man between 60 and 70 years old in good health.

The chain couples TRBV7-6 to TRBJ2-1; 14 bases agree with TRBD2. Judging by the DNA end, TRBJ2-7 fits better; the J call may be wrong. The CDR3 runs to 17 residues. Germline V gives CDR1 SGHVS, CDR2 FNYEAQ. CDR3 residues: CASTKGLAGVGYNEQYF. The DNA of the CDR3 is TGTGCCAGCACCAAGGGACTAGCGGGAGTGGGCTACAATGAGCAGTACTTC.

This clonotype was observed once. This chain uses TRBV20-1 with TRBJ2-3; 10 nucleotides match TRBD2. The germline V gene encodes CDR1 DFQATT and CDR2 SNEGSKA (reference sequence). V trimming: 0 bases; J trimming: 3 bases; junction bases outside the gene matches: 3. The CDR3 consists of 15 residues. The CDR3 loop is CSARDLAGATDTQYF. In DNA, the CDR3 is TGCAGTGCTAGAGATCTAGCGGGAGCAACAGATACGCAGTATTTT.

The CDR3 DNA is TGTGCCACCAGCAGGGTAGGGGACCAATACACTGAGCAGTACTTC. Its translation: CATSRVGDQYTEQYF. J is TRBJ2-5 and V is TRBV15; tentatively, D is TRBD1 or TRBD2 (5 bases each). CDR3 length equals 15 residues. V was cut by 3 bases and J by 11 bases, with 22 bases left in between. Germline V CDR1 and CDR2: LNHNV, YYDKDF (reference sequence).

This clonotype was observed a handful of times. The chain's CDR3 is CASSPGIGGTDTQYF. The CDR3 region has the DNA TGTGCCAGCAGTCCCGGGATAGGGGGCACAGATACGCAGTATTTT. This chain uses TRBV2 with TRBJ2-3; either TRBD1 or TRBD2 may supply D (5 bases each). The length of the CDR3 is 15 residues. V lost 5 bases, J lost 1 base, and 13 bases lay in between. CDR1 and CDR2 (germline): SNHLY, FYNNEI.

V usage is TRBV3-1 and J usage is TRBJ2-1; D is possibly TRBD2 (6 bases). Germline assignment: CDR1 LGHDT and CDR2 YNNKEL (reference sequence). The CDR3 extends over 13 amino acids. V gave up 4 bases and J gave up 7 bases, with 11 bases separating them. The CDR3 nucleotides are TGTGCCAGCAGCCCGGGACTCTGGAATGAGCAGTTCTTC. This encodes CASSPGLWNEQFF.

The chain carries TRBV15 and TRBJ1-4, with D tentatively TRBD1 (6 bases). Germline CDR1 is LNHNV and CDR2 is YYDKDF (reference sequence). With 3 bases removed from V and 7 bases from J, the gap between germline ends came to 12 bases. The CDR3 runs 14 residues. The DNA for the CDR3 is TGTGCCACCAGCAGGACAGGAGATCCTGAAAAACTGTTTTTT. Amino acid sequence: CATSRTGDPEKLFF.

J is TRBJ2-7 and V is TRBV7-9; a possible D gene is TRBD2 (5 bases). The CDR3 is 15 residues long. V was pared by 5 bases and J by 3 bases, with 17 bases between. CDR1 is SEHNR, CDR2 FQNEAQ, per germline (reference sequence). The CDR3 sequence is CASSAPSSQYYEQYF. CDR3 in DNA: TGTGCCAGCAGCGCGCCTAGCTCTCAATACTACGAGCAGTACTTC.

J is TRBJ1-2 and V is TRBV11-1, with TRBD1 matching over 8 bases. Losses at the gene ends were 0 bases for V and 5 bases for J; bases not matched to a gene: 8. The CDR3 runs to 16 residues. Germline values: CDR1 SGHAT, CDR2 FQDESV (reference sequence). The DNA for the CDR3 is TGTGCCAGCAGCTTAGCCCGATCAGGGGGCGTTTATGGCTACACCTTC. It codes for CASSLARSGGVYGYTF.

This chain links TRBV4-2 with TRBJ2-5; TRBD2 might be the D (7 bases). CDR3 size: 16 residues. CDR1 and CDR2 (germline): LGHNA, YNFKEQ. Trimming removed 0 bases from V and 6 bases from J, with 17 bases in between. CDR3 DNA: TGTGCCAGCAGCCAAGAGGTGGGGGGGGGCGTGAAGACCCAGTACTTC. Translated, it gives CASSQEVGGGVKTQYF.

This clonotype occurred a few times. The rearrangement joins TRBV30 to TRBJ2-7, with TRBD2 matching over 15 bases. V dropped 4 bases and J dropped 7; count of bases not matched to a gene: 14. This CDR3 is 17 amino acids long. The germline V gene has CDR1 GTSNPN and CDR2 SVGIG (reference sequence). The CDR3, as DNA: TGTGCCTGGACCCTCAGGACTAGCGGGAGGGGAGTAAATGAGCAGTACTTC. Translating it yields CAWTLRTSGRGVNEQYF.

The chain carries TRBV25-1 and TRBJ2-5, with a tentative D call TRBD2 (6 bases). V was pared by 3 bases and J by 11 bases, with 7 bases between. The CDR3 is 10 amino acids. Germline V gene sequence: CDR1 MGHDK, CDR2 SYGVNS. This CDR3 is CASSDREQYF. CDR3 DNA sequence: TGTGCCAGCAGTGATCGGGAGCAGTACTTC.

This clonotype was detected once. This could be a read error, since a much larger clone is one nucleotide away. The chain carries TRBV5-1 and TRBJ2-5, with TRBD1 as a possible D gene (5 bases). The ends were cut back, 4 bases at V and 2 bases at J, with 18 bases in the middle. The length of the CDR3 is 16 residues. Germline V lookup: CDR1 SGHRS, CDR2 YFSETQ. The CDR3, as DNA: TGCGCCAGCAGCGAGAACGCTGTGGGGCCTCAAGAGACCCAGTACTTC. Amino acids: CASSENAVGPQETQYF.

This clonotype was found a few times. The rearrangement joins TRBV5-6 to TRBJ2-6, with D perhaps TRBD1 (5 bases). The CDR3 contains 16 residues. CDR1 and CDR2 (germline): SGHDT, YYEEEE. V lost 0 bases and J 4 bases, leaving 11 bases between the germline ends. CDR3 protein: CASSLVTATGANVLTF. DNA for the CDR3: TGTGCCAGCAGCTTGGTGACAGCCACCGGGGCCAACGTCCTGACTTTC.

The V gene is TRBV28, the J gene TRBJ2-7, with D possibly TRBD2 on 6 matching bases. V lost 8 bases and J 1 base, leaving 18 bases between the germline ends. Looked up from germline, CDR1 is MDHEN and CDR2 is SYDVKM. This CDR3 is built from 15 residues. The CDR3 protein is CASGEVGGSSYEQYF. In DNA form, the CDR3 reads TGTGCCAGCGGGGAGGTGGGCGGCAGTTCCTACGAGCAGTACTTC.

V and J are TRBV20-1 and TRBJ2-1; D might be TRBD2 (5 bases). The length of the CDR3 is 14 residues. Germline-derived CDR1 and CDR2 are DFQATT and SNEGSKA (reference sequence). V was trimmed by 6 bases and J by 6 bases, leaving 18 bases between them. The CDR3 loop is CSAVPPTLVNEQFF. Written as DNA, the CDR3 is TGCAGTGCCGTCCCGCCTACACTAGTCAATGAGCAGTTCTTC.

This clonotype was found once. V usage is TRBV30 and J usage is TRBJ2-6; D remains ambiguous. Trimming stripped 3 bases from V and 1 base from J, with 16 bases between. The germline V gene encodes CDR1 GTSNPN and CDR2 SVGIG (reference sequence). There are 17 residues in the CDR3. CDR3 nucleotides: TGTGCCTGGAGGGACCTCCCACAGAAATCTGGGGCCAACGTCCTGACTTTC. This encodes CAWRDLPQKSGANVLTF. Using reference TRBV30 and TRBJ2-6 for the parts outside the CDR3, the full variable domain is SQTIHQWPATLVQPVGSPLSLECTVEGTSNPNLYWYRQAAGRGLQLLFYSVGIGQISSEVPQNLSASRPQDRQFILSSKKLLLSDSGFYLCAWRDLPQKSGANVLTFGAGSRLTVL.

This clonotype was detected a few times. The genes are TRBV5-1 and TRBJ2-3; D possibly matches TRBD1 or TRBD2 (5 bases each). V lost 4 bases and J 2 bases, leaving 14 bases between the germline ends. There are 15 residues in the CDR3. In germline, CDR1 is SGHRS, CDR2 YFSETQ. CDR3 amino acids: CASSPGTWTTDTQYF. The DNA for the CDR3 is TGCGCCAGCAGCCCCGGGACGTGGACCACAGATACGCAGTATTTT.

The count of this clonotype is one. The chain carries TRBV28 and TRBJ1-5; D not resolved. Between the trimmed V and J ends, which lost 5 bases and 4 bases, there was a span of 9 bases. The CDR3 has 13 amino acids. Germline V gene sequence: CDR1 MDHEN, CDR2 SYDVKM. In DNA form, the CDR3 reads TGTGCCAGCAGTATCCAGGTTAATCAGCCCCAGCATTTT. Translating gives CASSIQVNQPQHF.

The CDR3 coding sequence is TGTGCCAGCAGTTCCCCTGGGGGTATCAGCTATGGCTACACCTTC. Amino acid sequence: CASSSPGGISYGYTF. The J gene is TRBJ1-2, the V gene TRBV25-1; D is perhaps TRBD1 (5 bases). This CDR3 has 15 amino acids. Germline CDR1 and CDR2: MGHDK and SYGVNS. With 5 bases removed from V and 4 bases from J, the gap between germline ends came to 17 bases.

This clonotype was detected ten times or more. The chain has TRBV7-2 and TRBJ2-5, with D uncertain. The germline gives CDR1 SGHTA, CDR2 FQGNSA. V lost 1 base, J lost 1 base, and 4 bases lay in between. This CDR3 is built from 13 residues. The CDR3 spells CASSLVSQETQYF. The CDR3 region has the DNA TGTGCCAGCAGCTTAGTCAGCCAAGAGACCCAGTACTTC.

The chain employs TRBV28 and TRBJ1-1; maybe TRBD1 (5 bases). Per the germline V gene, CDR1 is MDHEN and CDR2 is SYDVKM. The length of the CDR3 is 15 residues. Between the trimmed V and J ends, which lost 8 bases and 0 bases, there was a span of 16 bases. CDR3 amino acids: CASPKRGGVNTEAFF. The CDR3 coding sequence is TGTGCCAGCCCGAAACGGGGGGGAGTGAACACTGAAGCTTTCTTT.

This clonotype has a count of ten or more. In nucleotides, the CDR3 is TGTGCCAGCAGTAGAACAGGGGAGTATAGCAATCAGCCCCAGCATTTT. Its protein is CASSRTGEYSNQPQHF. The rearrangement links TRBV12-3 or TRBV12-4 to TRBJ1-5, with 7 bases identical to TRBD1. V was clipped by 5 bases and J by 0 bases; unmatched bases: 7. The CDR3 totals 16 residues.

The rearrangement uses TRBV11-2 and TRBJ2-7; tentatively, D is TRBD1 or TRBD2 (6 bases each). Trimming removed 5 bases from V and 3 bases from J, with 17 bases in between. The length of the CDR3 is 15 residues. Germline V gene lookup returns CDR1 SGHAT and CDR2 FQNNGV. The CDR3 here is CASSRGRTLSYEQYF. The CDR3 DNA reads TGTGCCAGCAGCCGGGGGCGGACACTGAGCTACGAGCAGTACTTC.

This clonotype was detected ten times or more. J is TRBJ1-2 and V is TRBV7-2; a weak D match, TRBD1 (5 bases). The germline V and J ends were trimmed by 2 bases and 13 bases, with 14 bases remaining between them. CDR1 SGHTA and CDR2 FQGNSA come from the germline V gene. This CDR3 has 12 residues. This CDR3 is CASSLQLGGFTF. Written as DNA, the CDR3 is TGTGCCAGCAGCTTACAACTTGGGGGTTTCACCTTC.

This clonotype was observed a few times. This chain uses TRBV20-1 with TRBJ2-7; possible D gene TRBD1, 6 bases. V dropped 6 bases and J dropped 0 bases, with 12 bases sitting between them. Germline V gene data show CDR1 as DFQATT and CDR2 as SNEGSKA (reference sequence). The CDR3 runs 13 residues. The CDR3 nucleotides are TGCAGTGCAATACAGGGTAGCTCCTACGAGCAGTACTTC. This translates into CSAIQGSSYEQYF.